This TCR beta chain was sequenced during a study of blood T cell repertoires in COVID-19. The wider study: Italy, Spain and the United States were the sources of the convalescent and acute COVID-19 samples. T cells, B-cell-depleted T cells, or PBMCs supplied cDNA or gDNA.

In the original analysis: Estimates of nucleated cell counts were drawn from the amplification of reference gene primers. Assay used: immunoSEQ multiplex PCR; TCRdb lists only in-frame clones, some missing. The V and J calls and clone size come from that table; D and trimming were worked out from the DNA. The sample includes about 160,000 clones, more than 90% seen only once; the top ten take roughly a sixth. The TCR sequence derives from a man aged 55 to 70 with active or convalescent COVID-19. The sample consisted of peripheral blood.

The CDR3 DNA reads as TGTGCCAGCAGCTTAGTTGGACTAGCGGGAGGAGATACGCAGTATTTT. It specifies CASSLVGLAGGDTQYF. The V call is TRBV7-8, the J call TRBJ2-3; 14 nucleotides agree with TRBD2. Germline V lookup: CDR1 SGHVS, CDR2 FQNEAQ. V lost 1 base and J lost 5; bases outside the gene matches: 2. The CDR3 loop spans 16 amino acids.